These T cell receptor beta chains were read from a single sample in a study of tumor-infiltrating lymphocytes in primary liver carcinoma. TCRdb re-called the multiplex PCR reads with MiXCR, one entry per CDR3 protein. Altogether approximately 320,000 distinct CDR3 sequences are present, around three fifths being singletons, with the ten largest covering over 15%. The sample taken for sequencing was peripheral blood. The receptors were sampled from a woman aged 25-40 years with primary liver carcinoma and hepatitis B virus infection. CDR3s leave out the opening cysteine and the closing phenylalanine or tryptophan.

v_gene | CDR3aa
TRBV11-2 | VSSLITENNEQL
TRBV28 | ASRLSIPPYEQY
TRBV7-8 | ASSGPTSGGYNEQF
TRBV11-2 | ASSLDLGHIEAF
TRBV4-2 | AGSQYQAGQETQY
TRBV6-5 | ASSYSTRQGGYEQC
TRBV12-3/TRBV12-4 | ASSPIGAVNEQF
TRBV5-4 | ASNLARTSGSINEQF
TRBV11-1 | VSSPGPRELF
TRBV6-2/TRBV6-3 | VSSYPGRGTYEQY
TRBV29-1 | SVDESGEQF
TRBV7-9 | VSSAPRRDPEAF
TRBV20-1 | SARDPLAGDTGEQF
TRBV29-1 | SVVRPREPDTQY
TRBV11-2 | ASSYSGRAGETQY
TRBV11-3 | ASSAQGTGVAF
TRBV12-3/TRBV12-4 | ASSFQITGELF
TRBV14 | ASSQGIGVGYT
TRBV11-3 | AGCYTGTNGNEQF
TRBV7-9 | VSSFVPRVHETQY
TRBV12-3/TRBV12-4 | ASSLDLRTDTQY
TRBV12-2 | AIALTRLAGIRKETDEQF
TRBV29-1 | SVGPTGREQY
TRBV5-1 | ASSLVGQDEQF